This T cell receptor beta chain was captured in a study of CD8+ T cells in alopecia areata. General study findings and limits: Across lesional scalp, and particularly alopecia totalis/universalis, clonality surpassed that of normal scalp.

V was shortened by 4 bases and J by 2 bases, with 6 bases between the two germline ends. Germline CDR1 reads SGHVS; CDR2 reads FQNEAQ. The CDR3 extends over 12 amino acids. Peripheral blood samples and lesional scalp punch biopsies were obtained from alopecia areata patients. This clone was recorded a few times. Its matching antigen is unknown. One base away lies a much larger clone, so this may be a sequencing read error. This CDR3 is also generated by other DNA sequences in the sample. Extracted RNA was reverse transcribed into cDNA, the sequencing template. The assay was immunoSEQ multiplex PCR, and TCRdb's table has in-frame clones only and misses some. Altogether under 20,000 clones are present, about 59% being singletons, with the ten largest covering 6.1%.

The chain recombines TRBV7-8 with TRBJ2-7; D unclear. This clonotype was obtained from a human donor with alopecia areata. The sequences come from skin, collected at week 0. The DNA for the CDR3 is TGTGCCAGCAGCTCCCAGGCCTACGAGCAGTACTTC. Its protein is CASSSQAYEQYF.